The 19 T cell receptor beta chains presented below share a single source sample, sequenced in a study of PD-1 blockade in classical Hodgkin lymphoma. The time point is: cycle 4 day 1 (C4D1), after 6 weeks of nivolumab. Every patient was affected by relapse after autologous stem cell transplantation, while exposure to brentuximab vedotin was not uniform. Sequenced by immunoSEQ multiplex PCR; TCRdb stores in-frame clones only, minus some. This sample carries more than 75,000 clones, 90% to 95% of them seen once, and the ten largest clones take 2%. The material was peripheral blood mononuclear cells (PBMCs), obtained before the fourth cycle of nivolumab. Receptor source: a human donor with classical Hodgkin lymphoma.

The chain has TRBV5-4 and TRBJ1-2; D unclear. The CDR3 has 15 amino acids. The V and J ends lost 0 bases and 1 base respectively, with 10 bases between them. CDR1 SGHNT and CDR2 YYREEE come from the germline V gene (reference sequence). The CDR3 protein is CASSLAGTDNYGYTF. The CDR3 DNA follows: TGTGCCAGCAGCTTGGCGGGAACAGATAACTATGGCTACACCTTC.

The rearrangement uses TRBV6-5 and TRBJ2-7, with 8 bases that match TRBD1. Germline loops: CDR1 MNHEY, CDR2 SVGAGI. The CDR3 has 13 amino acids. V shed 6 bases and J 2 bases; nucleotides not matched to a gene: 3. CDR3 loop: CASRDRVTYEQYF. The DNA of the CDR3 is TGTGCCAGCAGGGACAGGGTAACCTACGAGCAGTACTTC.

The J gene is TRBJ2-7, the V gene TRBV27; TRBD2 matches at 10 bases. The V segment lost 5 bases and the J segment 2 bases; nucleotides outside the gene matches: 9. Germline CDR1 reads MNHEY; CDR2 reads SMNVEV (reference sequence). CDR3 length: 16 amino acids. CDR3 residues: CASSQPIAGGTYEQYF. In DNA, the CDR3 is TGTGCCAGCAGTCAACCCATAGCGGGAGGTACCTACGAGCAGTACTTC.

The CDR3 spells CASSYSTSGRAETQYF. DNA of the CDR3: TGTGCCAGCAGTTACTCGACTAGCGGGAGGGCAGAGACCCAGTACTTC. The V call is TRBV6-6, the J call TRBJ2-5; 14 bases are a match to TRBD2. V was clipped by 0 bases and J by 4 bases; unmatched bases: 1. This CDR3 spans 16 amino acids. Germline V gene lookup returns CDR1 MNHNY and CDR2 SVGAGI (reference sequence).

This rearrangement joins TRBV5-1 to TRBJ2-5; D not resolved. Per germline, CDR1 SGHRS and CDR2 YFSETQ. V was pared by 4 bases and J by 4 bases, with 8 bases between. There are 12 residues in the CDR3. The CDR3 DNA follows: TGCGCCAGCAGCCCCCCCGCAGAGACCCAGTACTTC. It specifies CASSPPAETQYF.

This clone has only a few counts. The CDR3 nucleotides are TGTGCCAGTAGTATAGGGGGGGAATTAATTGAAGCTTTCTTT. Translated: CASSIGGELIEAFF. The chain uses TRBV19 and TRBJ1-1; maybe TRBD1 (5 bases). With 1 base removed from V and 7 bases from J, the gap between germline ends came to 13 bases. Germline loops: CDR1 LNHDA, CDR2 SQIVND (reference sequence). The CDR3 has 14 residues.

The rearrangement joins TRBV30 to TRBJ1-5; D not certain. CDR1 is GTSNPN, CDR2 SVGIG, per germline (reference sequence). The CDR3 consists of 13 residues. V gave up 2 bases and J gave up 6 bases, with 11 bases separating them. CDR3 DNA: TGTGCCTGGAGTTTAGGGTTCGGTCAGCCCCAGCATTTT. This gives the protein CAWSLGFGQPQHF.

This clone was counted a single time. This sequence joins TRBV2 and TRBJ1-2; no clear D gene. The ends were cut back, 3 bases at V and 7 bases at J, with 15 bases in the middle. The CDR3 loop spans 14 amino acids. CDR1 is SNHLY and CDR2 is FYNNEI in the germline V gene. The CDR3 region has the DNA TGTGCCAGCAGTGAGGAGCAGGCTTGGTCTGGCTACACCTTC. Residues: CASSEEQAWSGYTF.

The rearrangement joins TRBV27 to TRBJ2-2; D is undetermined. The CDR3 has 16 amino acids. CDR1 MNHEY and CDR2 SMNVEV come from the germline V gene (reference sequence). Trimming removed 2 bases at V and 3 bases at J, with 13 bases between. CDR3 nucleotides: TGTGCCAGCAGTTTAATGAGCTGGGTTGACACCGGGGAGCTGTTTTTT. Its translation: CASSLMSWVDTGELFF.

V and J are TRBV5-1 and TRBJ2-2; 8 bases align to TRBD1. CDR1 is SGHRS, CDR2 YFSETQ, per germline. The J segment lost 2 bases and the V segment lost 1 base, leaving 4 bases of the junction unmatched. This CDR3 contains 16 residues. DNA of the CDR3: TGCGCCAGCAGCTTGTTCAGGGGGCTTAACACCGGGGAGCTGTTTTTT. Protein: CASSLFRGLNTGELFF.

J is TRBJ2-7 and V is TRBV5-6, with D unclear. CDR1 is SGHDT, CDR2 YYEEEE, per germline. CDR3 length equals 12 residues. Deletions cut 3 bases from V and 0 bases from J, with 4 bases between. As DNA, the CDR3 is TGTGCCAGCAGCTCCAGCTCCTACGAGCAGTACTTC. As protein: CASSSSSYEQYF.

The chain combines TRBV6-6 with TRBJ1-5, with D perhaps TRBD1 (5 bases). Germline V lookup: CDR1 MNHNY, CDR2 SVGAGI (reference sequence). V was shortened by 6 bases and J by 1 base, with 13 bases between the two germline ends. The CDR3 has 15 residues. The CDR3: CASSPRRGSNQPQHF. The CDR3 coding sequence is TGTGCCAGCAGCCCACGGCGGGGGAGCAATCAGCCCCAGCATTTT.

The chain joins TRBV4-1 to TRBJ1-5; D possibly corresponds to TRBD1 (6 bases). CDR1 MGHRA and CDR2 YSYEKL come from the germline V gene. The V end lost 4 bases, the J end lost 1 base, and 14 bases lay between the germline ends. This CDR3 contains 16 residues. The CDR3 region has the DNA TGCGCCAGCAGCCTGTTACAGGGCGGGAGCAATCAGCCCCAGCATTTT. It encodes CASSLLQGGSNQPQHF.

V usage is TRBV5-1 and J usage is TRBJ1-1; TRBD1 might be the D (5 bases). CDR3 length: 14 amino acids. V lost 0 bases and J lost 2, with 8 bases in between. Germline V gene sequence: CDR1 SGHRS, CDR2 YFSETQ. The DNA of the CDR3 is TGCGCCAGCAGCTTGGCGCAGGGTAACACTGAAGCTTTCTTT. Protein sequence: CASSLAQGNTEAFF.

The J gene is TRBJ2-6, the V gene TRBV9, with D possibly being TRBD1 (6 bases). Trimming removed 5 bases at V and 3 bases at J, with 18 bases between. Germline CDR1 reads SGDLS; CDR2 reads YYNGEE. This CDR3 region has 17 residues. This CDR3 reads CASRVDSPSGGANVLTF. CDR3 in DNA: TGTGCCAGCAGGGTGGACAGCCCCTCGGGTGGGGCCAACGTCCTGACTTTC.

CDR3 sequence reads: CASSPGQADYGYTF. In DNA, the CDR3 is TGTGCCAGCAGCCCGGGACAGGCGGACTATGGCTACACCTTC. The J gene is TRBJ1-2, the V gene TRBV5-4; 8 nucleotides line up with TRBD1. Germline V gene lookup returns CDR1 SGHNT and CDR2 YYREEE (reference sequence). V dropped 4 bases and J dropped 3; count of bases not matched to a gene: 5. This CDR3 comprises 14 residues.

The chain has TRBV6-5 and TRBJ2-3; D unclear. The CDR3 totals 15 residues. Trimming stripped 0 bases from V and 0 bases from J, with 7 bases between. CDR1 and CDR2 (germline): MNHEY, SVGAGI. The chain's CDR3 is CASSYSTLSTDTQYF. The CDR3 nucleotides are TGTGCCAGCAGTTACTCGACTCTTAGCACAGATACGCAGTATTTT.

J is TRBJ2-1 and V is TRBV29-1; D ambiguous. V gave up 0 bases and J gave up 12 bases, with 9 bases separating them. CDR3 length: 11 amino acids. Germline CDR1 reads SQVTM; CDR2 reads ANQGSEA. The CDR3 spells CSVEDSALQFF. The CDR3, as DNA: TGCAGCGTTGAAGATTCGGCGTTGCAGTTCTTC.

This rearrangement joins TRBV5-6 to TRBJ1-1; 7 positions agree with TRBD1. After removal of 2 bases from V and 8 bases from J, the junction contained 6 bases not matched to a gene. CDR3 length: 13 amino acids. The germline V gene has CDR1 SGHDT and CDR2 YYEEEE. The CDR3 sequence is CASSFTGEGEAFF. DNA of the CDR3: TGTGCCAGCAGCTTTACAGGGGAAGGAGAAGCTTTCTTT.